This entry lists 15 T cell receptor beta chains sequenced from one sample in a study of T cell responses to AZD1222 COVID-19 vaccine. The table came from immunoSEQ multiplex PCR; TCRdb's copy has only in-frame clones and leaves some out. The sample lists 150,000 to 250,000 clones, 85% to 95% occurring once. Here the sequenced sample was peripheral blood, taken 28 days after the second AZD1222 dose. The receptors were gathered from an adult who received the AZD1222 COVID-19 vaccine.

The genes are TRBV12-3 or TRBV12-4 and TRBJ1-1, with 7 bases aligning to TRBD1. After removal of 6 bases from V and 7 bases from J, the junction contained 5 bases not matched to a gene. This CDR3 is built from 12 residues. The CDR3 here is CASREGGHEAFF. The CDR3 nucleotides read TGTGCCAGCAGAGAAGGGGGCCATGAAGCTTTCTTT.

This rearrangement joins TRBV6-1 to TRBJ1-4; no reliable D call. The V gene's germline CDR1 is MNHNS and CDR2 SASEGT. Trimming took 2 bases from V and 4 from J, leaving 5 bases between them. The CDR3 consists of 13 residues. The CDR3: CASSEQFNEKLFF. The DNA for the CDR3 is TGTGCCAGCAGTGAACAGTTTAATGAAAAACTGTTTTTT.

In this sample, this clone turned up once. The genes are TRBV25-1 and TRBJ2-7; D remains unclear. This CDR3 spans 12 amino acids. CDR1 is MGHDK and CDR2 is SYGVNS in the germline V gene. V was cut by 2 bases and J by 4 bases, with 6 bases left in between. The CDR3 sequence: CASSEEVYEQYF. CDR3 coding DNA: TGTGCCAGCAGTGAAGAAGTGTACGAGCAGTACTTC.

V gene TRBV28 combines with J gene TRBJ1-2; maybe TRBD1 (6 bases). This CDR3 has 13 residues. V was cut by 2 bases and J by 7 bases, with 11 bases left in between. From germline, CDR1 is MDHEN and CDR2 SYDVKM. CDR3 protein: CASSLPSGVGYTF. The CDR3 DNA reads as TGTGCCAGCAGTTTACCTTCAGGGGTTGGCTACACCTTC.

The genes are TRBV5-4 and TRBJ2-3; D unresolved. V lost 0 bases to trimming and J lost 4 bases, with 15 bases between them. The CDR3 loop spans 16 amino acids. Germline assignment: CDR1 SGHNT and CDR2 YYREEE (reference sequence). The CDR3 DNA follows: TGTGCCAGCAGCTTGGTCCCGGGCCTGTCGGCAGATACGCAGTATTTT. Amino acids: CASSLVPGLSADTQYF.

This chain links TRBV12-3 or TRBV12-4 with TRBJ1-5; D is uncertain. This CDR3 contains 13 residues. The germline V and J ends were trimmed by 1 base and 6 bases, with 7 bases remaining between them. CDR3: CASSLDSFQPQHF. The CDR3 bases are TGTGCCAGCAGTTTAGATAGTTTTCAGCCCCAGCATTTT.

V and J are TRBV6-1 and TRBJ1-5; TRBD1 is a possible D gene (6 bases). Germline lookup yields CDR1 MNHNS and CDR2 SASEGT. The germline V and J ends were trimmed by 1 base and 6 bases, with 16 bases remaining between them. The CDR3 runs to 16 residues. The CDR3 loop reads CASSEGPTGFGQPQHF. DNA of the CDR3: TGTGCCAGCAGTGAAGGACCAACAGGGTTTGGTCAGCCCCAGCATTTT.

The gene calls are TRBV11-3 and TRBJ2-1, with 10 bases matching TRBD2. Losses at the gene ends were 5 bases for V and 4 bases for J; bases not matched to a gene: 8. The germline V gene has CDR1 SGHNT and CDR2 YENEEA. The CDR3 is 16 amino acids. Written as DNA, the CDR3 is TGTGCCAGCAGCCCTCCTCAGCGGGGGGGTTACAATGAGCAGTTCTTC. Protein: CASSPPQRGGYNEQFF.

The J gene is TRBJ2-1, the V gene TRBV3-1 (or the pseudogene TRBV3-2); 12 nucleotides agree with TRBD2. V was clipped by 5 bases and J by 7 bases; unmatched bases: 12. CDR3 length equals 17 residues. Germline values: CDR1 LGHDT, CDR2 YNNKEL (reference sequence). CDR3 in amino acids: CASSIGPGLAGKNEQFF. CDR3 in DNA: TGTGCCAGCAGCATCGGACCGGGACTAGCGGGTAAAAATGAGCAGTTCTTC.

The V and J genes are TRBV5-4 and TRBJ1-1; weak D call: TRBD1 (6 bases). V lost 0 bases, J lost 4 bases, and 13 bases lay in between. CDR1 and CDR2 (germline): SGHNT, YYREEE (reference sequence). CDR3 size: 15 residues. The CDR3 is CASSLGGGGGTEAFF. CDR3 in DNA: TGTGCCAGCAGCTTGGGCGGAGGAGGGGGCACTGAAGCTTTCTTT.

This clone was counted a single time. This chain links TRBV7-2 with TRBJ2-4; TRBD1 matches at 7 bases. The germline V gene encodes CDR1 SGHTA and CDR2 FQGNSA. V lost 5 bases and J lost 7; bases outside the gene matches: 5. There are 13 residues in the CDR3. In nucleotides, the CDR3 is TGTGCCAGCAGCCCGTTACAGGGGAACATTCAGTACTTC. It yields the protein CASSPLQGNIQYF.

The chain combines TRBV5-1 with TRBJ1-1; 7 bases fit TRBD1. Germline trimming cut 0 bases from V and 4 bases from J; bases unmatched to any gene: 3. The length of the CDR3 is 14 residues. The V gene's germline CDR1 is SGHRS and CDR2 YFSETQ. The CDR3 loop reads CASSLGNRGTEAFF. CDR3 nucleotide sequence: TGCGCCAGCAGCTTGGGCAACAGGGGCACTGAAGCTTTCTTT.

Of note for this clone: Other DNA variants within this sample encode the same CDR3. The genes are TRBV3-1 (or the pseudogene TRBV3-2) and TRBJ2-3; 8 nucleotides align to TRBD2. Germline V gene sequence: CDR1 LGHDT, CDR2 YNNKEL (reference sequence). V was pared by 1 base and J by 5 bases, with 5 bases of the junction left unmatched. This CDR3 spans 15 amino acids. DNA for the CDR3: TGTGCCAGCAGCCAAGCCCGGGGGGGCTTAGATACGCAGTATTTT. Amino acids: CASSQARGGLDTQYF.

The chain links TRBV12-5 to TRBJ1-2; no firm D call. Germline-derived CDR1 and CDR2 are LGHNT and FRNRAP. Deletions cut 3 bases from V and 2 bases from J, with 10 bases between. The CDR3 spans 14 residues. Written as DNA, the CDR3 is TGTGCTAGTGGTTTTGGGGATAAGAACTATGGCTACACCTTC. Protein product: CASGFGDKNYGYTF.

DNA of the CDR3: TGTGCCATCAGCGCGGGGGCCCAGGGCTACACCTTC. This codes for CAISAGAQGYTF. The J gene is TRBJ1-2, the V gene TRBV10-3; D perhaps matches TRBD1 (6 bases). V lost 6 bases, J lost 8 bases, and 13 bases lay in between. The V gene's germline CDR1 is ENHRY and CDR2 SYGVKD. There are 12 residues in the CDR3.